This TCR beta chain was profiled in a study of T cell clonality in common variable immunodeficiency. Sequencing input was equivalent genomic DNA from CVID and controls. TCRdb keeps only in-frame clones here, not all; method: immunoSEQ multiplex PCR. The table lists approximately 28,000 clones, with no singletons. Whole-study findings and limits: In common variable immunodeficiency, TCR beta chains reportedly carried fewer deletions and N-nucleotide insertions.

All CVID subjects were on immunoglobulin replacement for at least one year. Heparinized whole blood, about 4.5 to 9 ml, came from each donor. About this clone: Its specificity is unknown. Coverage ceases 3 residues before the CDR3 finishes, and the germline J gene fills in the end.

The V end lost 0 bases, the J end lost 0 bases, and 6 bases lay between the germline ends. Germline V lookup: CDR1 DFQATT, CDR2 SNEGSKA (reference sequence). This CDR3 has 13 amino acids. The clonotype comes from a human donor with common variable immunodeficiency. The sample was peripheral blood mononuclear cells. V and J are TRBV20-1 and TRBJ2-7; no clear D. The CDR3 region is CSARDQNSYEQYF. The CDR3 bases that were read are TGCAGTGCTAGAGATCAAAACTCCTACGAG.